The present T cell receptor beta chain was sequenced within a study of vaccination effects on CD4 cells after COVID-19. This CDR3 spans 16 amino acids. Looked up from germline, CDR1 is SGHTS and CDR2 is YDEGEE. Trimming removed 0 bases at V and 9 bases at J, with 19 bases between. This table comes from immunoSEQ multiplex PCR, and its TCRdb copy is limited to in-frame clones, with some not included. The sample has tens of thousands of clones; over 65% are singletons. As regards this clone: Antigen specificity is unknown.

When around 10 days of culture had elapsed, CD4+ T cells were isolated. The individual was infected with SARS-CoV-2 between March and December 2020, as confirmed by PCR. Two doses of BNT162b2 or mRNA-1273 vaccine were administered to participants. The receptor's source is a human donor who had a prior SARS-CoV-2 infection. This sequence joins TRBV5-8 and TRBJ2-1, with D maybe TRBD2 (7 bases). Here the sequenced sample was CD4+ T cells from PBMCs cultured without peptide, taken after COVID-19 vaccination. CDR3 residues: CASSLEVGGPMFEQFF. CDR3 sequence (DNA): TGTGCCAGCAGCTTGGAGGTGGGGGGGCCGATGTTTGAGCAGTTCTTC.